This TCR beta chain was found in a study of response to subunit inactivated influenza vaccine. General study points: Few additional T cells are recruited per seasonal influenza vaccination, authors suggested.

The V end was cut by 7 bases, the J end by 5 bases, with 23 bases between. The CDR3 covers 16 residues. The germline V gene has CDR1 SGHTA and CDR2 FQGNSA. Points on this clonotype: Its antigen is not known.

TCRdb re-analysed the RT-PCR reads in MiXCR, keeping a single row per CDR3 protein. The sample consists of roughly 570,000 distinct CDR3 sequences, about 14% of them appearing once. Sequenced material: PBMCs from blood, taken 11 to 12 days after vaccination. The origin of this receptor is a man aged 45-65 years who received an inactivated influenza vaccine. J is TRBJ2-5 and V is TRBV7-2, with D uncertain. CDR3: CASTPGGARFTETQYF. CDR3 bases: TGTGCCAGCACCCCTGGTGGAGCTCGATTTACGGAGACCCAGTACTTC. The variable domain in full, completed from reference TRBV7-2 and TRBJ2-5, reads GAGVSQSPSNKVTEKGKDVELRCDPISGHTALYWYRQSLGQGLEFLIYFQGNSAPDKSGLPSDRFSAERTGGSVSTLTIQRTQQEDSAVYLCASTPGGARFTETQYFGPGTRLLVL.